The clone carrying this T cell receptor (beta chain) was picked up a small number of times. Its antigen is undetermined. This sample was taken from a study of blood T cells in healthy people across ages. Looking at the study overall: Template switching retrieved approximately one barcoded beta molecule for each two T cells. Points from the study as a whole: More naive CD4+ cells and higher diversity were found in long-lived than in aged donors.

A second PCR of roughly 7 to 11 cycles used a sample-barcoded 5' primer and a J-beta primer mix. TCRdb redid the calling of the 5' RACE reads with MiXCR, one entry per CDR3 protein. The sample has 1.8 million or so distinct CDR3 sequences; more than 35% are singletons. The authors extracted at least 5 micrograms of total RNA per sample. The source of this sequence is a human donor in good health. Sequenced sample: blood.

In DNA, the CDR3 is TGTGCCACCAGCGGTCGGGTCGTGGCCCGGAATAACTATGGCTACACCTTC. The encoded protein is CATSGRVVARNNYGYTF. The genes are TRBV15 and TRBJ1-2; no firm D call. This CDR3 contains 17 residues. Germline V gene lookup returns CDR1 LNHNV and CDR2 YYDKDF (reference sequence). V was trimmed by 5 bases and J by 1 base, leaving 20 bases between them.